This record looks at one T cell receptor beta chain sequence and its context. Its antigen is still unknown. This record comes from a study of blood T cells in healthy people across ages. Regarding the study as a whole: There were more naive CD4+ cells and higher diversity in long-lived donors than in aged donors.

The V gene's germline CDR1 is MNHEY and CDR2 SVGAGI. This CDR3 comprises 13 residues. V was pared by 8 bases and J by 1 base, with 11 bases between. Donor samples were obtained from healthy Caucasian individuals from Russia, aged about 6 to 95. Every sample had a minimum of 6 million PBMCs isolated. The authors ran a second PCR of about 6 to 12 cycles using a sample-barcoded 5' primer and a J-beta primer mix. There were at least 3 million CDR3-containing paired-end reads obtained from each sample. One entry per CDR3 protein results from TCRdb running MiXCR on the 5' RACE reads. The sample lists hundreds of thousands of distinct CDR3 sequences, roughly three fifths occurring once.

The rearrangement joins TRBV6-5 to TRBJ1-1; D is undetermined. What was sequenced was blood. The source is a man aged 35 to 55 in good health. The CDR3 protein is CASSVEWNTEAFF. The CDR3 DNA is TGTGCCAGCTCAGTGGAGTGGAACACTGAAGCTTTCTTT.